This TCR beta chain was recorded in a study of blood T cell repertoires in COVID-19. Study information: There were acute and convalescent COVID-19 samples, and they came from the United States, Italy and Spain. PBMCs, B-cell-depleted T cells, or T cells provided the cDNA or gDNA that made up the material.

This CDR3 is 19 amino acids long. From germline, CDR1 is MGHRA and CDR2 YSYEKL. Trimming took 2 bases from V and 1 from J, leaving 23 bases between them. Original analysis: Cell counts per sample came from amplifying reference gene primers. Assay used: immunoSEQ multiplex PCR; TCRdb lists only in-frame clones, some missing. V and J calls and clone size are given by that table; D and trimming were obtained from the DNA. Of some 160,000 clones detected, 80% to 90% appear once; the ten largest clones hold 3% to 3.5%. Sequencing was performed on peripheral blood. The receptor comes from a woman aged 55-69 years with active COVID-19. This rearrangement joins TRBV4-1 to TRBJ2-5, with D possibly TRBD1 on 7 matching bases. CDR3 protein: CASSQPFRGPTGSQETQYF. DNA of the CDR3: TGCGCCAGCAGCCAACCTTTCCGGGGGCCGACAGGGTCCCAAGAGACCCAGTACTTC.